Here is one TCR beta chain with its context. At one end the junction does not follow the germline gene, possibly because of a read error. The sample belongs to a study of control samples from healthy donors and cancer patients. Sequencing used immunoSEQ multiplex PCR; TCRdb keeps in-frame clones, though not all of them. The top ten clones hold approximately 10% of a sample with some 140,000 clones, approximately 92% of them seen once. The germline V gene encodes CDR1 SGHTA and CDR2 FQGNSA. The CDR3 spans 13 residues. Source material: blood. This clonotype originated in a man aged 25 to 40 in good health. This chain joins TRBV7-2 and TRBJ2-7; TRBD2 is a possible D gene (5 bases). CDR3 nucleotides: TGTGCCAGCAGGTTAGCGATAAACTACGAGCAGTACTTC. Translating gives CASRLAINYEQYF.